These 30 T cell receptor beta chains were all obtained from the same sample, sequenced in a study of response to subunit inactivated influenza vaccine. Each CDR3 protein is one row after TCRdb ran MiXCR on the RT-PCR reads. The sample gives 200,000 to 300,000 distinct CDR3 sequences, more than 9% of which show up once; under 10% is in the top ten. This specimen was non-naive T cells sorted from PBMCs, taken 14 to 15 days before vaccination. These receptors were collected from a man over 45 who received an inactivated influenza vaccine.

Notes on this clonotype: The junction departs from the called germline gene at one end, perhaps through a read error. The genes are TRBV6-9 and TRBJ2-4, with 8 bases fitting TRBD1. Germline CDR1 MNHGY, CDR2 SVAAGI. The CDR3 runs 19 residues. CDR3 protein: CTSCFSTGEGFWAKNIQYF. The CDR3 nucleotides are TGTACCAGCTGTTTTTCGACAGGGGAAGGGTTTTGGGCCAAAAACATTCAGTACTTC.

A few counts support this clonotype. V gene TRBV20-1 combines with J gene TRBJ1-1, with D possibly TRBD1 on 5 matching bases. Trimming took off 5 bases at V and 1 base at J, with 11 bases between the two ends. Looked up from germline, CDR1 is DFQATT and CDR2 is SNEGSKA (reference sequence). CDR3 length: 13 amino acids. The chain's CDR3 is CSAFGTANTEAFF. The CDR3 region has the DNA TGCAGTGCTTTCGGGACGGCGAACACTGAAGCTTTCTTT.

In this sample, this clonotype turned up a few times. The chain carries TRBV12-3 or TRBV12-4 and TRBJ1-2, with a weak D call TRBD1 (5 bases). Trimming removed 4 bases from V and 0 bases from J, with 12 bases in between. This CDR3 has 15 amino acids. In nucleotides, the CDR3 is TGTGCCAGCAGTTCAAGACAGTTTTCTAACTATGGCTACACCTTC. This gives the protein CASSSRQFSNYGYTF.

This clonotype came up a few times. This sequence joins TRBV14 and TRBJ2-5, with no clear D. Trimming removed 1 base at V and 0 bases at J, with 9 bases between. Looked up from germline, CDR1 is SGHDN and CDR2 is FVKESK. CDR3 length equals 15 residues. In DNA, the CDR3 is TGTGCCAGCAGCCAAGTCGGTCGGAACCAAGAGACCCAGTACTTC. Translation: CASSQVGRNQETQYF.

This clonotype was observed a handful of times. The chain uses TRBV7-6 and TRBJ2-5, with a tentative D call TRBD1 (5 bases). The CDR3 covers 13 residues. Germline V gives CDR1 SGHVS, CDR2 FNYEAQ. V lost 4 bases, J lost 2 bases, and 8 bases lay in between. CDR3 sequence (DNA): TGTGCCAGCAGCTGGACACGACAAGAGACCCAGTACTTC. Amino acid sequence: CASSWTRQETQYF.

Regarding this clonotype: At one end, the junction sequence differs from germline, possibly due to a read error. The rearrangement uses TRBV6-1 and TRBJ2-1; the match to TRBD2 covers 9 bases. CDR3 length: 12 amino acids. The germline V gene has CDR1 MNHNS and CDR2 SASEGT. The CDR3 DNA is TGTGCCAGCATTGATGGTTATAGCGGGGGTATCTTC. Its protein product is CASIDGYSGGIF.

V is TRBV12-5 and J is TRBJ2-3; D is unresolved. The CDR3 contains 12 residues. Between the trimmed V and J ends, which lost 7 bases and 0 bases, there was a span of 5 bases. Looked up from germline, CDR1 is LGHNT and CDR2 is FRNRAP. The CDR3 nucleotides are TGTGCTAGTGCCATGAGCACAGATACGCAGTATTTT. Translation: CASAMSTDTQYF. The entire variable domain, with the rest obtained from reference TRBV12-5 and TRBJ2-3, is as follows: DARVTQTPRHKVTEMGQEVTMRCQPILGHNTVFWYRQTMMQGLELLAYFRNRAPLDDSGMPKDRFSAEMPDATLATLKIQPSEPRDSAVYFCASAMSTDTQYFGPGTRLTVL.

This clonotype occurred many times. The rearrangement links TRBV7-3 to TRBJ2-1; 9 bases are shared with TRBD2. CDR3 length equals 18 residues. V gave up 2 bases and J gave up 4 bases; unmatched junction bases: 12. Germline CDR1 is SGHTA and CDR2 is FQGTGA. The CDR3 spells CASSLSASGITLYNEQFF. The DNA for the CDR3 is TGTGCCAGCAGCTTATCGGCTAGCGGGATTACCCTATACAATGAGCAGTTCTTC.

Ten or more counts support this clonotype. V gene TRBV12-3 or TRBV12-4 combines with J gene TRBJ2-6; D ambiguous. The CDR3 is made up of 14 amino acids. Trimming stripped 3 bases from V and 2 bases from J, with 5 bases between. CDR3 sequence reads: CASSFDPGANVLTF. DNA for the CDR3: TGTGCCAGCAGTTTTGACCCTGGGGCCAACGTCCTGACTTTC.

This clonotype showed up just a few times. V is TRBV10-1 and J is TRBJ2-1, with D possibly matching TRBD2 (7 bases). The CDR3 loop spans 13 amino acids. The germline V gene has CDR1 WNHNN and CDR2 SYGVQD (reference sequence). V was cut by 11 bases and J by 2 bases, with 13 bases left in between. The CDR3 DNA reads TGCGCCGCGGGGGCAGGACCCTACAATGAGCAGTTCTTC. This codes for CAAGAGPYNEQFF.

This clonotype was found many times. The CDR3 nucleotides are TGCGCCAGCAGCCTATTGATGGTTTGGCTAGCGGGCGAAAATGAGCAGTTCTTC. Translation gives CASSLLMVWLAGENEQFF. The chain has TRBV4-1 and TRBJ2-1; 8 bases align to TRBD2. Trimming at V came to 4 bases and at J to 7 bases, leaving 18 bases not matched to a gene. The CDR3 runs to 18 residues. The germline CDR1 and CDR2 sequences are MGHRA and YSYEKL.

Here the CDR3 DNA reads TGTGCCAGCTCACTCGGGACACCGAACACCGGGGAGCTGTTTTTT. As protein: CASSLGTPNTGELFF. The chain carries TRBV18 and TRBJ2-2; D may be TRBD1 (6 bases). Germline V gene lookup returns CDR1 KGHSH and CDR2 LQKENI. The CDR3 is made up of 15 amino acids. V lost 4 bases to trimming and J lost 0 bases, with 9 bases between them.

The gene calls are TRBV5-5 and TRBJ1-6; no clear D gene. The ends were cut back, 1 base at V and 4 bases at J, with 6 bases in the middle. There are 14 residues in the CDR3. Germline V CDR1 and CDR2: SGHKS, YYEKEE (reference sequence). This chain's CDR3 is CASSLMGYNSPLHF. The CDR3 bases are TGTGCCAGCAGCTTGATGGGGTATAATTCACCCCTCCACTTT.

This clonotype came up a few times. V usage is TRBV3-1 and J usage is TRBJ2-3, with 10 bases lining up with TRBD2. J gave up 14 bases and V 3 bases, and 8 bases lay outside the gene matches. The CDR3 has 13 amino acids. Germline assignment: CDR1 LGHDT and CDR2 YNNKEL (reference sequence). The CDR3 region is CASSHERGGPMYF. CDR3 nucleotides: TGTGCCAGCAGCCATGAGCGGGGGGGCCCTATGTATTTT.

The CDR3 here is CASSYTGNSNQPQHF. CDR3 coding DNA: TGTGCCAGCAGTTATACAGGGAATAGCAATCAGCCCCAGCATTTT. The chain couples TRBV6-2 or TRBV6-3 to TRBJ1-5; TRBD1 is a possible D gene (6 bases). The CDR3 is made up of 15 amino acids. The V gene's germline CDR1 is MNHEY and CDR2 SVGEGT. V was trimmed by 3 bases and J by 0 bases, leaving 9 bases between them.

This clonotype was observed at least ten times. The chain recombines TRBV29-1 with TRBJ1-1; no firm D call. There are 10 residues in the CDR3. Germline CDR1 reads SQVTM; CDR2 reads ANQGSEA. V lost 3 bases and J 11 bases, leaving 10 bases between the germline ends. The CDR3 reads CSVEQVRAFF. The CDR3, as DNA: TGCAGCGTTGAGCAGGTTCGCGCTTTCTTT.

CDR3 DNA sequence: TGTGCCAGCAGTTTATCGACTAGCGGGATTGAGCAGTTCTTC. The encoded protein is CASSLSTSGIEQFF. This chain links TRBV27 with TRBJ2-1; TRBD2 aligns across 11 bases. The CDR3 is made up of 14 amino acids. Germline lookup yields CDR1 MNHEY and CDR2 SMNVEV (reference sequence). V dropped 0 bases and J dropped 9; count of bases not matched to a gene: 1.

DNA for the CDR3: TGTGCCAGCAGTAGGGGGGTTGCAGATACGCAGTATTTT. This encodes CASSRGVADTQYF. The V and J genes are TRBV6-2 or TRBV6-3 and TRBJ2-3; D may correspond to TRBD1 or TRBD2 (6 bases each). Germline V lookup: CDR1 MNHEY, CDR2 SVGEGT. Trimming cost V 5 bases and J 4 bases, with 10 bases left between them. The length of the CDR3 is 13 residues.

This clonotype is medium-sized. The chain combines TRBV29-1 with TRBJ2-7, with D possibly TRBD2 on 7 matching bases. The CDR3 has 17 amino acids. Trimming took off 0 bases at V and 4 bases at J, with 22 bases between the two ends. Germline CDR1 and CDR2: SQVTM and ANQGSEA. The CDR3 region has the DNA TGCAGCGTTGAAGATCGAGAGGGGGAGGGCGTATTGTACGAGCAGTACTTC. It codes for CSVEDREGEGVLYEQYF.

The rearrangement joins TRBV7-2 to TRBJ2-1; D gene ambiguous. Germline CDR1 SGHTA, CDR2 FQGNSA. The CDR3 sequence is 15 residues long. V was pared by 5 bases and J by 0 bases, with 11 bases between. CDR3 protein: CASSPRKSSYNEQFF. The CDR3 DNA reads TGTGCCAGCAGCCCACGGAAGAGCTCCTACAATGAGCAGTTCTTC.

The rearrangement joins TRBV15 to TRBJ2-5; tentatively, D is TRBD1 (5 bases). The CDR3 is 14 residues long. Germline assignment: CDR1 LNHNV and CDR2 YYDKDF (reference sequence). The V gene lost 1 base and the J gene lost 5 bases, with 11 bases spanning the gap. The CDR3 sequence: CATSRVGVGETQYF. CDR3 bases: TGTGCCACCAGCAGAGTAGGGGTTGGGGAGACCCAGTACTTC.

As for this clonotype: One base away lies a much larger clone, so this may be a sequencing read error. The rearrangement links TRBV7-3 to TRBJ2-5; 8 nucleotides align to TRBD1. This CDR3 spans 14 amino acids. In germline, CDR1 is SGHTA, CDR2 FQGTGA. This chain's CDR3 is CAISRTGGRETQYF. The CDR3 DNA reads TGTGCCATCAGCCGAACAGGGGGTCGGGAGACCCAGTACTTC.

This clonotype was seen repeatedly, ten times or more. The chain is built from TRBV4-3 and TRBJ2-2; D remains ambiguous. The CDR3 runs 14 residues. Per germline, CDR1 LGHNA and CDR2 YSLEER. V was clipped by 5 bases and J by 6 bases, with 13 bases between them. The CDR3 sequence: CASSLDSRAGELFF. The CDR3, as DNA: TGCGCCAGCAGCTTAGACTCTAGGGCCGGGGAGCTGTTTTTT.

This clonotype was seen at least ten times. This sequence joins TRBV6-2 or TRBV6-3 and TRBJ2-1; no definite D call. Germline CDR1 and CDR2: MNHEY and SVGEGT. V lost 6 bases, J lost 8 bases, and 20 bases lay in between. CDR3 length: 15 amino acids. The CDR3 is CASSLAPPVFDEQFF. Written as DNA, the CDR3 is TGTGCCAGCAGCCTCGCCCCGCCGGTTTTCGATGAGCAGTTCTTC.

The chain joins TRBV30 to TRBJ2-7; 7 bases are a match to TRBD1. Germline V gene lookup returns CDR1 GTSNPN and CDR2 SVGIG (reference sequence). J lost 6 bases, V lost 4 bases, and 9 bases had no gene match. This CDR3 comprises 13 residues. The CDR3, as DNA: TGTGCCTGGAATAGGGACAGAGGTACCGAGCAGTACTTC. It is translated as CAWNRDRGTEQYF.

V is TRBV5-5 and J is TRBJ2-2; 12 nucleotides align to TRBD2. This CDR3 has 16 residues. The trim removed 7 bases at V and 6 bases at J, leaving 10 bases unmatched. The germline gives CDR1 SGHKS, CDR2 YYEKEE (reference sequence). The CDR3 region is CASSRRTSGASGELFF. The CDR3 DNA follows: TGTGCCAGCTCCCGGAGGACTAGCGGGGCCTCCGGGGAGCTGTTTTTT. The full variable domain, its missing parts supplied by reference TRBV5-5 and TRBJ2-2, is DAGVTQSPTHLIKTRGQQVTLRCSPISGHKSVSWYQQVLGQGPQFIFQYYEKEERGRGNFPDRFSARQFPNYSSELNVNALLLGDSALYLCASSRRTSGASGELFFGEGSRLTVL.

This clonotype was observed a few times. The rearrangement links TRBV19 to TRBJ2-7; D is ambiguous. This CDR3 comprises 13 residues. The ends were cut back, 2 bases at V and 0 bases at J, with 5 bases in the middle. Germline V lookup: CDR1 LNHDA, CDR2 SQIVND (reference sequence). DNA of the CDR3: TGTGCCAGTAGTATAACTATCTCCTACGAGCAGTACTTC. Encoded protein: CASSITISYEQYF.

Ten or more counts support this clonotype. The rearrangement joins TRBV5-5 to TRBJ2-3; D is undetermined. Deletions cut 0 bases from V and 10 bases from J, with 6 bases between. Germline CDR1 is SGHKS and CDR2 is YYEKEE (reference sequence). This CDR3 has 11 amino acids. The CDR3 sequence: CASSLGVPQYF. The CDR3 nucleotides read TGTGCCAGCAGCTTGGGGGTTCCGCAGTATTTT.

This clonotype was detected a few times. The genes are TRBV6-2 or TRBV6-3 and TRBJ1-1; no clear D. The V end was cut by 11 bases, the J end by 0 bases, with 10 bases between. The CDR3 has 12 residues. CDR1 MNHEY and CDR2 SVGEGT come from the germline V gene. CDR3 loop: CAALGLNTEAFF. CDR3 sequence (DNA): TGTGCCGCCCTCGGTTTGAACACTGAAGCTTTCTTT.

This clonotype was picked up many times. The chain employs TRBV5-1 and TRBJ2-7; TRBD2 might be the D (5 bases). With 2 bases removed from V and 0 bases from J, the gap between germline ends came to 9 bases. The germline V gene encodes CDR1 SGHRS and CDR2 YFSETQ. This CDR3 comprises 14 residues. The CDR3 nucleotides are TGCGCCAGCAGCTTCGGGGTGAGCTCCTACGAGCAGTACTTC. It specifies CASSFGVSSYEQYF.